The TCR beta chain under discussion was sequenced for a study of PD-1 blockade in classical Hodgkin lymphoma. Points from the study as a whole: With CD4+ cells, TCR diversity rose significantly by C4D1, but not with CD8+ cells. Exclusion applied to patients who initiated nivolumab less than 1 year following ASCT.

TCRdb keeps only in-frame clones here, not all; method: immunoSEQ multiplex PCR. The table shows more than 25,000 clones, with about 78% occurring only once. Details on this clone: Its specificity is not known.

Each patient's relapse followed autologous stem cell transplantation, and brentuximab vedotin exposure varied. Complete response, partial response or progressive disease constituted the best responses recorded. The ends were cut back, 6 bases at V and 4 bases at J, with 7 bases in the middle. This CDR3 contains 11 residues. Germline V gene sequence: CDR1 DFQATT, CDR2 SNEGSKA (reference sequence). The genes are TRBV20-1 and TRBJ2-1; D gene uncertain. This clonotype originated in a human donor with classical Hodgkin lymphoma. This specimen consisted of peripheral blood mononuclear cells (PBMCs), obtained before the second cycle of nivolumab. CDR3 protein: CSAGSYNEQFF. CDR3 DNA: TGCAGTGCCGGTTCGTACAATGAGCAGTTCTTC.